The source of this T cell receptor (beta chain) is a study of blood T cell repertoires in COVID-19. Produced via immunoSEQ multiplex PCR; TCRdb's table is partial and in-frame only. The table has tens of thousands of clones, 70% to 85% seen once. Deletions cut 3 bases from V and 0 bases from J, with 14 bases between. The CDR3 covers 16 residues. The V gene's germline CDR1 is SGHDT and CDR2 YYEEEE. The sequenced material came from peripheral blood. The source is an elderly man with COVID-19, enrolled during active disease. V gene TRBV5-6 combines with J gene TRBJ2-3, with D maybe TRBD2 (5 bases). The CDR3 reads CASSSRAGPSTDTQYF. The CDR3 bases are TGTGCCAGCAGCTCCCGGGCGGGCCCTAGCACAGATACGCAGTATTTT.